This is a list of T cell receptor beta chains from one sample in a study of T cells after yellow fever vaccination. A single record per CDR3 protein comes from TCRdb applying MiXCR to the 5' RACE reads. Among more than 15,000 distinct CDR3 sequences listed, about 4.1% were seen once. The sample was PBMCs, either bulk or a sorted T-cell subset (CD4+, CD8+, memory, or dextramer-sorted; not recorded which), taken 15 days after the yellow fever booster vaccination. All receptors come from a man in his thirties or forties who received the YFV17D yellow fever vaccine. Each CDR3 is given with its conserved first and last residue. D genes are given only for firm matches.

j_call d_call v_call cdr3_aa
TRBJ2-2 NA TRBV7-2 CASSLASGELFF
TRBJ2-7 NA TRBV12-3/TRBV12-4 CASSFLRGFEQYF
TRBJ2-3 TRBD2 TRBV2 CASSDLELARSTDTQYF
TRBJ1-5 NA TRBV18 CASSPGAAHPQHF
TRBJ2-7 NA TRBV27 CATGDNPYEQYF
TRBJ2-2 NA TRBV9 CASSLRTDLTNTGELFF
TRBJ2-5 NA TRBV5-5 CASSGGVGPPRSRETQYF
TRBJ2-1 TRBD2 TRBV27 CASSLAGRNEQFF
TRBJ2-7 TRBD1 TRBV27 CASSPGTGIYEQYF
TRBJ1-2 NA TRBV29-1 CSAVGEGSSYGYTF
TRBJ2-1 TRBD2 TRBV10-2 CASATGGLTYNEQFF
TRBJ2-3 NA TRBV7-2 CASSLVSPDTQYF
TRBJ2-1 NA TRBV28 CASSFGGSQGRNEQFF
TRBJ2-2 TRBD2 TRBV20-1 CSAWGGRDTGELFF
TRBJ2-7 TRBD2 TRBV10-3 CAISGPTSGRYEQYF
TRBJ2-5 NA TRBV3-1 CASSQDLGETQYF
TRBJ2-7 NA TRBV11-2 CASSLWAASSYEQYF
TRBJ1-2 NA TRBV6-5 CASSYSIFQRQTLYGYTF
TRBJ2-1 NA TRBV20-1 CSAPRDGPAGDEQFF
TRBJ1-4 TRBD1 TRBV5-1 CASSQQGVGEKLFF
TRBJ2-7 NA TRBV7-2 CASSPRSGAYYEQYF
TRBJ2-5 TRBD2 TRBV6-4 CATKGLGLAGPRRSEQETQYF
TRBJ2-2 NA TRBV6-4 CASRRTVNTGELFF
TRBJ1-3 NA TRBV12-3/TRBV12-4 CASSLFPSADSGNTIYF
TRBJ1-4 NA TRBV20-1 CSARDDTSTGEKLFF
TRBJ2-1 NA TRBV7-9 CASSPSGGRDDNEQFF
TRBJ1-2 NA TRBV5-1 CASSLEPEFYGYTF
TRBJ2-5 NA TRBV20-1 CSARREYF
TRBJ2-5 TRBD2 TRBV6-1 CASSDIREGETQYF
TRBJ2-1 NA TRBV13 CASSLSVALLDEQFF
TRBJ2-1 TRBD1 TRBV5-6 CASSPTIRGFTYNEQFF
TRBJ2-2 NA TRBV7-6 CASSFGGANTGELFF
TRBJ2-6 NA TRBV6-5 CASSYSDGFSAANVLTF
TRBJ2-3 TRBD2 TRBV15 CATSRGGLAVQDTQYF
TRBJ2-2 TRBD2 TRBV5-6 CASSSSGRFTGELFF
TRBJ1-5 TRBD1 TRBV20-1 CSAVNPNRGGQPQHF
TRBJ2-2 NA TRBV12-3/TRBV12-4 CASRATGYGELFF
TRBJ2-5 TRBD1 TRBV13 CASSLGQGAGETQYF
TRBJ2-7 TRBD1 TRBV25-1 CATQGDRAGYEQYF
TRBJ2-7 NA TRBV5-1 CASSLTTSYEQYF
TRBJ2-7 TRBD2 TRBV19 CASSIAYLNYGRETYEQYF
TRBJ2-3 NA TRBV7-2 CASSLAGSTHTQYF
TRBJ2-1 TRBD2 TRBV7-6 CASSSGGVGNEQFF